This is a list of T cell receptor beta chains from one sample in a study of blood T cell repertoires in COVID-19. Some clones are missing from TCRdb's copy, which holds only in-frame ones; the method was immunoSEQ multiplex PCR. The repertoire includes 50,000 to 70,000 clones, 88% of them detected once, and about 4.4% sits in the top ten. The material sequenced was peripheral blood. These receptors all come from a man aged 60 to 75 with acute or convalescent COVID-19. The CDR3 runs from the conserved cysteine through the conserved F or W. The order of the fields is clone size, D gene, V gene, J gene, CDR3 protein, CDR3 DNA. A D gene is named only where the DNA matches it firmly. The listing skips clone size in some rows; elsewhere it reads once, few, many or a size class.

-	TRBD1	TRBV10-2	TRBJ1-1	CASISGQGDSAEAFF	TGCGCCAGCATATCGGGACAGGGGGACTCCGCTGAAGCTTTCTTT
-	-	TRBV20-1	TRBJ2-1	CSASAGYNEQFF	TGCAGTGCTAGTGCGGGCTACAATGAGCAGTTCTTC
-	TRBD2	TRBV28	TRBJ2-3	CASSRERGRDTQYF	TGTGCCAGCAGTCGGGAGCGGGGGCGGGATACGCAGTATTTT
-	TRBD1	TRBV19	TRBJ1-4	CASSISVGGRYKNEKLFF	TGTGCCAGTAGTATATCCGTAGGGGGCCGATATAAGAATGAAAAACTGTTTTTT
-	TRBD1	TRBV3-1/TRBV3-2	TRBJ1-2	CASSPTGGSYGYTF	TGTGCCAGCAGCCCGACAGGGGGTTCTTATGGCTACACCTTC
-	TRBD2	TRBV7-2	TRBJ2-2	CASRTGTSGTGELFF	TGTGCCAGCAGGACCGGGACTAGCGGCACCGGGGAGCTGTTTTTT
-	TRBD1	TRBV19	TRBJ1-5	CASSPGTGVEPQHF	TGTGCCAGTAGTCCCGGGACAGGGGTGGAGCCCCAGCATTTT
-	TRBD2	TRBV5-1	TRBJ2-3	CASSPQGAGVSDTQYF	TGCGCCAGCAGCCCCCAGGGAGCGGGAGTCTCAGATACGCAGTATTTT
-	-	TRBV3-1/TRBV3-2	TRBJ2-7	CASSQGGTVTYEQYF	TGTGCCAGCAGCCAAGGGGGGACTGTTACCTACGAGCAGTACTTC
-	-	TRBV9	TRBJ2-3	CASSVARTDTQYF	TGTGCCAGCAGCGTGGCCCGCACAGATACGCAGTATTTT
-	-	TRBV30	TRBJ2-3	CAWSGNWGVDTQYF	TGTGCCTGGAGTGGAAATTGGGGGGTGGATACGCAGTATTTT
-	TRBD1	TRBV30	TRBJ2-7	CAWRAGGRSYEQYF	TGTGCCTGGAGGGCAGGGGGTAGGTCCTACGAGCAGTACTTC
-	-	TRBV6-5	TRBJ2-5	CASSYSLGSKETQYF	TGTGCCAGCAGTTACTCCCTAGGCAGTAAAGAGACCCAGTACTTC
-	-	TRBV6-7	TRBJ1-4	CASSYSRLTREANEKLFF	TGTGCCAGCAGTTACTCCCGCCTGACCCGGGAGGCTAATGAAAAACTGTTTTTT
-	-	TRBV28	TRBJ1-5	CASSSSLQGRQPQHF	TGTGCCAGCAGTTCCTCCCTCCAGGGCCGTCAGCCCCAGCATTTT
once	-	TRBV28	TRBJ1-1	CASRAGTMNTEAFF	TGTGCCAGCAGAGCCGGGACAATGAACACTGAAGCTTTCTTT
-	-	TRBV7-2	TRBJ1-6	CASSLGLPRLSPLHF	TGTGCCAGCAGCTTAGGATTGCCTCGACTTTCACCCCTCCACTTT
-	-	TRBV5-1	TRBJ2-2	CASSLGQGNTGELFF	TGCGCCAGCAGCTTGGGGCAGGGAAACACCGGGGAGCTGTTTTTT
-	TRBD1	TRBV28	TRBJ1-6	CASSLPDRMYSPLHF	TGTGCCAGCAGCCTTCCGGACAGGATGTATTCACCCCTCCACTTT
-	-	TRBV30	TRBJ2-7	CAWSVRRLGRNEQYF	TGTGCCTGGAGTGTACGGAGGCTAGGCCGCAACGAGCAGTACTTC
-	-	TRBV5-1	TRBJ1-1	CASSLTGENTEAFF	TGCGCCAGCAGCTTAACAGGAGAGAACACTGAAGCTTTCTTT
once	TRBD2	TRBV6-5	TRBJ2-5	CASSRGVGQETQYF	TGTGCCAGCAGTCGGGGGGTCGGGCAAGAGACCCAGTACTTC
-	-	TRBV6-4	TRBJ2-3	CASSSGSTDTQYF	TGTGCCAGCAGTAGCGGGAGCACAGATACGCAGTATTTT
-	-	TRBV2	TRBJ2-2	CASSLSGGELFF	TGTGCCAGCAGTTTGAGCGGCGGGGAGCTGTTTTTT
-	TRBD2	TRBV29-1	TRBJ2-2	CSVTSGTGELFF	TGCAGCGTTACTAGCGGGACCGGGGAGCTGTTTTTT
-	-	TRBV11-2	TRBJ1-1	CASSPVPGTEAFF	TGTGCCAGCAGCCCCGTTCCCGGCACTGAAGCTTTCTTT
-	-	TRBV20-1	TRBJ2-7	CSASRLDHYEQYF	TGCAGTGCTAGTAGGCTAGACCACTACGAGCAGTACTTC
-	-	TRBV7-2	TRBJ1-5	CASSLGRSGNQPQHF	TGTGCCAGCAGCTTAGGCCGGAGCGGAAATCAGCCCCAGCATTTT
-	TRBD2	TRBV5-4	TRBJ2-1	CASSSTSGSYNEQFF	TGTGCCAGCAGCTCGACTAGCGGAAGCTACAATGAGCAGTTCTTC
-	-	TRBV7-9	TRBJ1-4	CASSFYGGEKLFF	TGTGCCAGCAGCTTCTACGGGGGTGAAAAACTGTTTTTT
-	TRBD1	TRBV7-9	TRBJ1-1	CASSLGDRGNTEAFF	TGTGCCAGCAGCTTAGGAGACAGGGGTAACACTGAAGCTTTCTTT